Following are 23 T cell receptor beta chains from one sample sequenced in a study of T cell responses to AZD1222 COVID-19 vaccine. Sequencing used immunoSEQ multiplex PCR; TCRdb keeps in-frame clones, though not all of them. The table lists approximately 110,000 clones, around 92% of them singletons. Sequencing used peripheral blood, obtained 28 days after the second AZD1222 dose. The receptors originated from an adult who received the AZD1222 COVID-19 vaccine.

The V gene is TRBV6-2 or TRBV6-3, the J gene TRBJ2-7, with TRBD2 identical over 11 bases. CDR1 is MNHEY, CDR2 SVGEGT, per germline. The CDR3 is made up of 17 amino acids. J gave up 0 bases and V 2 bases, and 6 bases lay outside the gene matches. The CDR3, as DNA: TGTGCCAGCAGTTACGGGCTAGCGGGGGGAAGCTCCTACGAGCAGTACTTC. It translates to CASSYGLAGGSSYEQYF.

The V call is TRBV15, the J call TRBJ2-7; no definite D call. The CDR3 totals 15 residues. V lost 0 bases and J lost 0, with 9 bases in between. CDR1 is LNHNV and CDR2 is YYDKDF in the germline V gene (reference sequence). The CDR3 DNA reads as TGTGCCACCAGCAGAGACGGTTACTCCTCCTACGAGCAGTACTTC. Protein: CATSRDGYSSYEQYF.

The sample holds a few counts of this clone. This sequence joins TRBV5-1 and TRBJ1-1, with D unclear. The CDR3 covers 13 residues. The germline CDR1 and CDR2 sequences are SGHRS and YFSETQ. V was shortened by 1 base and J by 8 bases, with 12 bases between the two germline ends. The chain's CDR3 is CASSLSQQVEAFF. The CDR3 nucleotides are TGCGCCAGCAGCTTGAGCCAACAAGTAGAAGCTTTCTTT.

The V and J genes are TRBV5-4 and TRBJ2-1, with D possibly being TRBD1 or TRBD2 (5 bases each). CDR1 and CDR2 (germline): SGHNT, YYREEE (reference sequence). V lost 5 bases and J 4 bases, leaving 19 bases between the germline ends. The CDR3 runs to 16 residues. Here the CDR3 reads CASRIYGTETYNEQFF. The CDR3 coding sequence is TGTGCCAGCAGAATCTACGGGACGGAAACTTACAATGAGCAGTTCTTC.

CDR3 in amino acids: CASSLVQMIQETQYF. In nucleotides, the CDR3 is TGCGCCAGCAGCTTGGTACAAATGATACAAGAGACCCAGTACTTC. The chain is built from TRBV5-1 and TRBJ2-5; D uncertain. The germline V gene encodes CDR1 SGHRS and CDR2 YFSETQ. Deletions cut 0 bases from V and 2 bases from J, with 11 bases between. There are 15 residues in the CDR3.

In its sample, this clone was seen once. The CDR3 is CASSLSGGPQTQYF. CDR3 in DNA: TGTGCCAGCAGTTTGTCGGGGGGCCCCCAGACCCAGTACTTC. This chain joins TRBV28 and TRBJ2-5, with D possibly TRBD2 on 7 matching bases. Germline lookup yields CDR1 MDHEN and CDR2 SYDVKM. This CDR3 spans 14 amino acids. The V gene lost 3 bases and the J gene lost 6 bases, with 14 bases spanning the gap.

The chain links TRBV23-1 to TRBJ2-7, with D unresolved. TRBV23-1 is an ORF, with its function uncertain. Deletions cut 2 bases from V and 6 bases from J, with 29 bases between. There are 19 residues in the CDR3. CDR3 residues: CASSQPTRLGSSERSEQYF. The CDR3 region has the DNA TGCGCCAGCAGTCAACCTACCAGGCTCGGGTCGTCGGAGAGGTCCGAGCAGTACTTC.

This clone was detected once. The J gene is TRBJ1-2, the V gene TRBV7-9; 8 positions match TRBD1. The CDR3 sequence is 18 residues long. Germline CDR1 SEHNR, CDR2 FQNEAQ (reference sequence). V gave up 5 bases and J gave up 4 bases; unmatched junction bases: 18. CDR3 nucleotide sequence: TGTGCCAGCAGCCCAACATCAGGTCCCGGGACAGGAAGCTATGGCTACACCTTC. Its protein is CASSPTSGPGTGSYGYTF.

This clone occurred a few times. This sequence joins TRBV4-1 and TRBJ1-4; perhaps TRBD1 as D (5 bases). V was trimmed by 1 base and J by 14 bases, leaving 20 bases between them. Germline V gene lookup returns CDR1 MGHRA and CDR2 YSYEKL. The CDR3 covers 15 residues. Here the CDR3 reads CASSQGGKGTEGLFF. The CDR3, as DNA: TGCGCCAGCAGCCAAGGCGGGAAGGGCACGGAGGGGCTGTTTTTT.

The sample holds one count of this clone. The chain has TRBV6-5 and TRBJ1-4; 7 nucleotides match TRBD1. This CDR3 is 13 amino acids long. Germline V lookup: CDR1 MNHEY, CDR2 SVGAGI. Losses at the gene ends were 6 bases for V and 8 bases for J; bases not matched to a gene: 6. DNA for the CDR3: TGTGCCAGCAGGGGGACAGTGGGGGAAAAACTGTTTTTT. Its translation: CASRGTVGEKLFF.

The chain joins TRBV19 to TRBJ2-3; TRBD2 aligns across 10 bases. With V trimmed by 7 bases and J by 3 bases, 10 bases remained unmatched. CDR1 and CDR2 (germline): LNHDA, SQIVND (reference sequence). This CDR3 is built from 16 residues. The CDR3 DNA reads as TGTGCCAGTATCGCCGAAGCGGGAGGGCCAACAGATACGCAGTATTTT. Encoded protein: CASIAEAGGPTDTQYF.

The CDR3 loop is CASSLDNPYLMNTEAFF. The CDR3 bases are TGTGCCAGCAGCTTGGATAATCCTTACCTTATGAACACTGAAGCTTTCTTT. The chain has TRBV5-6 and TRBJ1-1; D is unresolved. There are 17 residues in the CDR3. From germline, CDR1 is SGHDT and CDR2 YYEEEE. Trimming cost V 0 bases and J 0 bases, with 15 bases left between them. The full variable domain, with the rest looked up from reference TRBV5-6 and TRBJ1-1, is DAGVTQSPTHLIKTRGQQVTLRCSPKSGHDTVSWYQQALGQGPQFIFQYYEEEERQRGNFPDRFSGHQFPNYSSELNVNALLLGDSALYLCASSLDNPYLMNTEAFFGQGTRLTVV.

The chain couples TRBV3-1 (or the pseudogene TRBV3-2) to TRBJ1-1, with TRBD1 as a possible D gene (5 bases). V gave up 1 base and J gave up 5 bases, with 11 bases separating them. CDR3 length equals 14 residues. Germline V gene data show CDR1 as LGHDT and CDR2 as YNNKEL (reference sequence). CDR3 DNA: TGTGCCAGCAGCCAAGGAGGTGACAGAACTGAAGCTTTCTTT. Translating gives CASSQGGDRTEAFF.

V and J are TRBV28 and TRBJ1-1, with D unresolved. Germline V CDR1 and CDR2: MDHEN, SYDVKM. This CDR3 has 11 residues. Trimming stripped 6 bases from V and 7 bases from J, with 9 bases between. The CDR3 DNA follows: TGTGCCAGCAGCACCCACAGTGAAGCTTTCTTT. It is translated as CASSTHSEAFF.

The V call is TRBV6-1, the J call TRBJ2-7; D gene ambiguous. The ends were cut back, 1 base at V and 5 bases at J, with 6 bases in the middle. CDR1 MNHNS and CDR2 SASEGT come from the germline V gene. The CDR3 is 12 amino acids. The CDR3, as DNA: TGTGCCAGCAGTGAAGTAGGTAACGAGCAGTACTTC. Protein product: CASSEVGNEQYF.

The rearrangement uses TRBV7-9 and TRBJ2-7, with D uncertain. Germline V gene data show CDR1 as SEHNR and CDR2 as FQNEAQ (reference sequence). The CDR3 extends over 14 amino acids. V was pared by 0 bases and J by 3 bases, with 9 bases between. The CDR3 is CASSLAGMNYEQYF. The CDR3 nucleotides read TGTGCCAGCAGCTTAGCGGGGATGAACTACGAGCAGTACTTC. The variable domain in full, with the rest retrieved from reference TRBV7-9 and TRBJ2-7, is DTGVSQNPRHKITKRGQNVTFRCDPISEHNRLYWYRQTLGQGPEFLTYFQNEAQLEKSRLLSDRFSAERPKGSFSTLEIQRTEQGDSAMYLCASSLAGMNYEQYFGPGTRLTVT.

The rearrangement uses TRBV28 and TRBJ1-4; tentatively, D is TRBD1 (5 bases). Germline loops: CDR1 MDHEN, CDR2 SYDVKM. With 4 bases removed from V and 6 bases from J, the gap between germline ends came to 12 bases. The CDR3 sequence is 14 residues long. The CDR3 region is CASSWDERHEKLFF. CDR3 DNA sequence: TGTGCCAGCAGTTGGGACGAGCGGCATGAAAAACTGTTTTTT.

The chain combines TRBV24-1 with TRBJ1-1; 7 positions agree with TRBD1. V gave up 4 bases and J gave up 5 bases; unmatched junction bases: 6. The CDR3 covers 14 residues. CDR1 is KGHDR and CDR2 is SFDVKD in the germline V gene. This chain's CDR3 is CATSDPRTGTEAFF. The DNA of the CDR3 is TGTGCCACCAGTGACCCCAGGACAGGTACTGAAGCTTTCTTT.

V gene TRBV9 combines with J gene TRBJ1-6; D perhaps matches TRBD1 (5 bases). Trimming stripped 2 bases from V and 8 bases from J, with 14 bases between. The CDR3 is made up of 15 amino acids. CDR1 is SGDLS and CDR2 is YYNGEE in the germline V gene. This chain's CDR3 is CASSVGVGQDSPLHF. The DNA for the CDR3 is TGTGCCAGCAGCGTTGGTGTGGGGCAGGATTCACCCCTCCACTTT. The entire variable domain, with the rest obtained from reference TRBV9 and TRBJ1-6, is as follows: DSGVTQTPKHLITATGQRVTLRCSPRSGDLSVYWYQQSLDQGLQFLIQYYNGEERAKGNILERFSAQQFPDLHSELNLSSLELGDSALYFCASSVGVGQDSPLHFGNGTRLTVT.

This clone was picked up a small number of times. V usage is TRBV12-2 and J usage is TRBJ2-7; the table names TRBD1, a call not compared with the DNA. TRBV12-2 counts as a pseudogene. This CDR3 comprises 14 residues. The CDR3 DNA reads as TGTGCAAGTCGCATCCGGGACAGCCTCTACGAGCAGTACTTC. This encodes CASRIRDSLYEQYF.

V and J are TRBV12-3 or TRBV12-4 and TRBJ1-1; unclear D gene. The V end was cut by 3 bases, the J end by 7 bases, with 12 bases between. The CDR3 loop spans 13 amino acids. This CDR3 is CASSFKGVYEAFF. As DNA, the CDR3 is TGTGCCAGCAGTTTTAAGGGAGTTTATGAAGCTTTCTTT.

The chain employs TRBV24-1 and TRBJ2-1; 12 bases fit TRBD2. Germline assignment: CDR1 KGHDR and CDR2 SFDVKD. The CDR3 is 15 residues long. The V gene end was trimmed by 3 bases and the J gene end by 5 bases; junction bases not matched to a gene: 1. The CDR3 nucleotides read TGTGCCACCAGTGATCTAGCGGGAGGGCACAATGAGCAGTTCTTC. This gives the protein CATSDLAGGHNEQFF.

The rearrangement links TRBV7-9 to TRBJ1-6; the D is unclear. The germline V gene encodes CDR1 SEHNR and CDR2 FQNEAQ (reference sequence). Between the trimmed V and J ends, which lost 3 bases and 4 bases, there was a span of 7 bases. The CDR3 contains 14 residues. CDR3 sequence: CASSFMRYNSPLHF. CDR3 sequence (DNA): TGTGCCAGCAGCTTCATGCGGTATAATTCACCCCTCCACTTT.